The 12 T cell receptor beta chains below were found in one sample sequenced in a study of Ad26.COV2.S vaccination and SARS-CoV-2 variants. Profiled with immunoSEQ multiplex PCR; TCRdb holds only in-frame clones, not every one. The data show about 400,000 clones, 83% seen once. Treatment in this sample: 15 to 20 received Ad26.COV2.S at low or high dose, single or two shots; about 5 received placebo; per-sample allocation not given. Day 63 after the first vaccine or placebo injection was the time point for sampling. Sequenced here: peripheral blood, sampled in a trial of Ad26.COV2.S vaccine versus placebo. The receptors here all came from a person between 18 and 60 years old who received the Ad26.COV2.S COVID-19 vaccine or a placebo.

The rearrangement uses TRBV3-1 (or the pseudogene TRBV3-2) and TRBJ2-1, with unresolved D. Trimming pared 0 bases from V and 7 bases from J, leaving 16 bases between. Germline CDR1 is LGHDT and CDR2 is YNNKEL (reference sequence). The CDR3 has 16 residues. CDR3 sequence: CASSQDPPVGSNEQFF. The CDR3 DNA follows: TGTGCCAGCAGCCAAGATCCCCCAGTGGGTTCGAATGAGCAGTTCTTC.

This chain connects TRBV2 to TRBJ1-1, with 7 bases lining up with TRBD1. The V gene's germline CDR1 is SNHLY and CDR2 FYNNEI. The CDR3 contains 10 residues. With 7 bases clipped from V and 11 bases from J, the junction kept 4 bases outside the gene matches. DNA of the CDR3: TGTGCCAGCAACACAGGGGAGGCTTTCTTT. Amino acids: CASNTGEAFF.

This CDR3 reads CASSQESTALFF. The CDR3 nucleotides are TGTGCCAGCAGCCAAGAGTCAACGGCGCTGTTTTTT. The V and J genes are TRBV3-1 (or the pseudogene TRBV3-2) and TRBJ2-2; D remains unclear. The CDR3 consists of 12 residues. The V end was cut by 0 bases, the J end by 13 bases, with 9 bases between. The germline V gene encodes CDR1 LGHDT and CDR2 YNNKEL (reference sequence).

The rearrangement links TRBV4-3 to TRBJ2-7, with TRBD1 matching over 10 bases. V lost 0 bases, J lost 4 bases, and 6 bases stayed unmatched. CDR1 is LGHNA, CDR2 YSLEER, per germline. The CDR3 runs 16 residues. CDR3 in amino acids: CASSQDPGQGRYEQYF. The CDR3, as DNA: TGCGCCAGCAGCCAAGATCCGGGACAGGGGAGGTACGAGCAGTACTTC.

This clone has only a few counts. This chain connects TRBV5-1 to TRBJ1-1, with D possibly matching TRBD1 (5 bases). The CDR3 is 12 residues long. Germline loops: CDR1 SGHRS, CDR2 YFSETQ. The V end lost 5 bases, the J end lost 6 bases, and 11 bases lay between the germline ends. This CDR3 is CASSQEGPEAFF. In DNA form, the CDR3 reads TGCGCCAGCAGTCAAGAGGGGCCTGAAGCTTTCTTT.

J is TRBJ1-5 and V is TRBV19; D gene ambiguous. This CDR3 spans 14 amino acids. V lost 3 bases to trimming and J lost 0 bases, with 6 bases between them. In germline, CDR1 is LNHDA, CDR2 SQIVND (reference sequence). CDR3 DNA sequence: TGTGCCAGTAGTATTTTAGATAGCAATCAGCCCCAGCATTTT. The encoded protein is CASSILDSNQPQHF.

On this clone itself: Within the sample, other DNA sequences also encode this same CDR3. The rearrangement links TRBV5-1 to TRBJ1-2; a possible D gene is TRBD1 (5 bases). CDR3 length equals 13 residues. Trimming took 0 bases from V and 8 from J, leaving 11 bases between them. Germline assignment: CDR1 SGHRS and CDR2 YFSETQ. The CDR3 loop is CASSLGQGAGYTF. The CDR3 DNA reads TGCGCCAGCAGCTTGGGGCAGGGTGCGGGCTACACCTTC.

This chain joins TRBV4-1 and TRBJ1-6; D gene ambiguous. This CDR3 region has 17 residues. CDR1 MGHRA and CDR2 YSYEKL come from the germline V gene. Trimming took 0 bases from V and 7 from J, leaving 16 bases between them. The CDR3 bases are TGCGCCAGCAGCCAAGATCTGGAAAGGGCGGTAAATTCACCCCTCCACTTT. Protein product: CASSQDLERAVNSPLHF.

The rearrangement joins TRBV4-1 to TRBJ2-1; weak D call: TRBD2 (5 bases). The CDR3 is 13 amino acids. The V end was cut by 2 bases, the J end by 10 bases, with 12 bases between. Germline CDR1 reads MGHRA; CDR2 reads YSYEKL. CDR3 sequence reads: CASSQSQSGEQFF. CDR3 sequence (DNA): TGCGCCAGCAGCCAATCTCAATCGGGGGAGCAGTTCTTC.

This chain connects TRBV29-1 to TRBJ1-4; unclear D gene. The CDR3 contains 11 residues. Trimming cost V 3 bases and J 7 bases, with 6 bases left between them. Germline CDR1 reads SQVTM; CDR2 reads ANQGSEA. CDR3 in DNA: TGCAGCGTTGATACGGGTGAAAAACTGTTTTTT. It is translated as CSVDTGEKLFF.

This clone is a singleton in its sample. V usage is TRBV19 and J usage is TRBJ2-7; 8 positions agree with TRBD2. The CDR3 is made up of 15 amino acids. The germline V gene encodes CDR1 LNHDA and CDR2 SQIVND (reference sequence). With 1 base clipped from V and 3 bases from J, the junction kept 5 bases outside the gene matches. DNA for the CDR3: TGTGCCAGTAGTATAGCGGGGGGGTACAACTACGAGCAGTACTTC. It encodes CASSIAGGYNYEQYF.

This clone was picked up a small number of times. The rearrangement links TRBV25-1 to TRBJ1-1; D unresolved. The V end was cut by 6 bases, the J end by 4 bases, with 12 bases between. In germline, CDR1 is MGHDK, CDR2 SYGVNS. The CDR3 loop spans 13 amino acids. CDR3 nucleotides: TGTGCCAGCAGGTCAACGGTGGTCACTGAAGCTTTCTTT. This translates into CASRSTVVTEAFF. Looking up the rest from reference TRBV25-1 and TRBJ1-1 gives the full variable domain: EADIYQTPRYLVIGTGKKITLECSQTMGHDKMYWYQQDPGMELHLIHYSYGVNSTEKGDLSSESTVSRIRTEHFPLTLESARPSHTSQYLCASRSTVVTEAFFGQGTRLTVV.